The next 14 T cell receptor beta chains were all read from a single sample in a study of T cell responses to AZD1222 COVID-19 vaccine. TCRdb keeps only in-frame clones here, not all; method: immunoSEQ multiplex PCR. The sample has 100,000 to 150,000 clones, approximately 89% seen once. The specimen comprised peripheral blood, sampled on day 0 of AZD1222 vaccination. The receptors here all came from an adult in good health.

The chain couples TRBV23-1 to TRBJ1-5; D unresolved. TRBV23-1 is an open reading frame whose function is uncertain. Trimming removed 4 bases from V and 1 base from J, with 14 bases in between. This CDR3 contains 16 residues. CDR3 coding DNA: TGCGCCAGCAGTCTCTGGCACTACGGGAGCAATCAGCCCCAGCATTTT. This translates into CASSLWHYGSNQPQHF.

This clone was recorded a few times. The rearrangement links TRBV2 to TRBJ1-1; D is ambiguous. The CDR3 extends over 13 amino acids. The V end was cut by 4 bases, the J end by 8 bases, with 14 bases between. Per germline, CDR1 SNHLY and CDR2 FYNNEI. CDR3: CASSVRQLIEAFF. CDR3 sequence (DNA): TGTGCCAGCAGTGTCCGGCAGCTAATAGAAGCTTTCTTT. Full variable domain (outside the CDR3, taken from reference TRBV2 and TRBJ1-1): EPEVTQTPSHQVTQMGQEVILRCVPISNHLYFYWYRQILGQKVEFLVSFYNNEISEKSEIFDDQFSVERPDGSNFTLKIRSTKLEDSAMYFCASSVRQLIEAFFGQGTRLTVV.

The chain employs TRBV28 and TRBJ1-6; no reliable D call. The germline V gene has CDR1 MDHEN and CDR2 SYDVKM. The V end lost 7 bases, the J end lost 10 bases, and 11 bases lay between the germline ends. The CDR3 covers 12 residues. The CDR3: CASTTAGSPLHF. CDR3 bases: TGTGCCAGCACCACGGCGGGGTCACCCCTCCACTTT.

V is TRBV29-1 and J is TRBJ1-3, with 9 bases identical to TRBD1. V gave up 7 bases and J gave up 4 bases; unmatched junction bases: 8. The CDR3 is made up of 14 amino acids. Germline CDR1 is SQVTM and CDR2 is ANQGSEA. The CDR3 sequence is CSARDRDSGNTIYF. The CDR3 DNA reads TGCAGCGCCCGGGACAGGGATTCGGGAAACACCATATATTTT.

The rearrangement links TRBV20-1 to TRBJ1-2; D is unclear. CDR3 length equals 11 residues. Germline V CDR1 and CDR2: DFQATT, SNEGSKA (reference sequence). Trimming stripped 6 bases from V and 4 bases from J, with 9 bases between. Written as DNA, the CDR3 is TGCAGTGCCAGCGCGGTCTATGGCTACACCTTC. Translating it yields CSASAVYGYTF.

CDR3 loop: CASSSYGQRSGANVLTF. The CDR3, as DNA: TGTGCCAGCTCATCTTATGGACAACGCTCTGGGGCCAACGTCCTGACTTTC. This chain links TRBV18 with TRBJ2-6; D perhaps matches TRBD1 (5 bases). V was clipped by 5 bases and J by 0 bases, with 14 bases between them. Germline V CDR1 and CDR2: KGHSH, LQKENI. CDR3 length: 17 residues. Full variable domain (rest looked up from reference TRBV18 and TRBJ2-6): NAGVMQNPRHLVRRRGQEARLRCSPMKGHSHVYWYRQLPEEGLKFMVYLQKENIIDESGMPKERFSAEFPKEGPSILRIQQVVRGDSAAYFCASSSYGQRSGANVLTFGAGSRLTVL.

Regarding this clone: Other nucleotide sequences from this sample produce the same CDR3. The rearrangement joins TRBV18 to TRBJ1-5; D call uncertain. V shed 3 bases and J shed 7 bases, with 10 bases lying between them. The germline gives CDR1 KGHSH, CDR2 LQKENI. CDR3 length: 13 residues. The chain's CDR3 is CASSPGSQQPQHF. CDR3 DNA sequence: TGTGCCAGCTCACCGGGGTCCCAGCAGCCCCAGCATTTT.

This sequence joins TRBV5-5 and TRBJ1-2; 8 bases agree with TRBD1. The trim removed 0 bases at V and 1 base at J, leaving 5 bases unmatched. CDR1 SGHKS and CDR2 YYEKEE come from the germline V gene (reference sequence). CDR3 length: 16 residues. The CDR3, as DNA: TGTGCCAGCAGCTTGGGGCGGACAGGGCTTAACTATGGCTACACCTTC. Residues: CASSLGRTGLNYGYTF.

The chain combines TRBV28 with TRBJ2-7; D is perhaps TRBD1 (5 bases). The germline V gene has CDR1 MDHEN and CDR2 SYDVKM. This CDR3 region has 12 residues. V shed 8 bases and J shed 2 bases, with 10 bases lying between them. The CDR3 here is CASQGKPYEQYF. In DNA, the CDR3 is TGTGCCAGCCAGGGTAAACCCTACGAGCAGTACTTC.

This CDR3 is CASSLRALGTGELFF. The CDR3 bases are TGCGCCAGCAGCTTGAGGGCTTTGGGCACCGGGGAGCTGTTTTTT. The chain combines TRBV5-1 with TRBJ2-2; D call uncertain. V was shortened by 1 base and J by 4 bases, with 11 bases between the two germline ends. The CDR3 spans 15 residues. The germline CDR1 and CDR2 sequences are SGHRS and YFSETQ.

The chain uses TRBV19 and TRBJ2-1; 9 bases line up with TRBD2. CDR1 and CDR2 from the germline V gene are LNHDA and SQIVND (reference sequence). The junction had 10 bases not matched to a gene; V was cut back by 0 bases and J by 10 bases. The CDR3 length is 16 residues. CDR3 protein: CASSIDRRGGAEEQFF. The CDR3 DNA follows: TGTGCCAGTAGTATAGATCGGCGCGGGGGGGCCGAGGAGCAGTTCTTC.

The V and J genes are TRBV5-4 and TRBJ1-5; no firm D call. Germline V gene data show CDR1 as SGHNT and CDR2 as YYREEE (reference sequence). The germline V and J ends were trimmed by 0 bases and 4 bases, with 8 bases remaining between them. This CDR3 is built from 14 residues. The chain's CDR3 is CASSLAGLNQPQHF. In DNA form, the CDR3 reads TGTGCCAGCAGCTTGGCTGGTTTGAATCAGCCCCAGCATTTT.

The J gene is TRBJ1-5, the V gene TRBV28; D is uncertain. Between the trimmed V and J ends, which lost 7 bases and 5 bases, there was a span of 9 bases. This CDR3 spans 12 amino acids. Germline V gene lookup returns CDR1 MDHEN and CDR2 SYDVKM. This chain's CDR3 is CASTARDQPQHF. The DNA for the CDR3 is TGTGCCAGCACCGCGCGGGATCAGCCCCAGCATTTT.

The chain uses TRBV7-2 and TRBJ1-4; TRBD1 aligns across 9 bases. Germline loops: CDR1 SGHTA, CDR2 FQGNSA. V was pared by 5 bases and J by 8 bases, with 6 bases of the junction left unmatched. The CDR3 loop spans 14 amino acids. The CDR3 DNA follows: TGTGCCAGCAGCCCGGGACAGGGTTTCGAAAAACTGTTTTTT. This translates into CASSPGQGFEKLFF.